This T cell receptor beta chain was sequenced during a study of blood T cell repertoires in COVID-19. About the research overall: Samples of COVID-19 (acute and convalescent) were obtained from the United States, Italy and Spain. T cells, B-cell-depleted T cells, or PBMCs supplied cDNA or gDNA.

Methods used by the authors: Counts of nucleated cells, estimated from reference gene primer amplification, were obtained. Libraries were prepared by immunoSEQ multiplex PCR; TCRdb keeps only in-frame clonotypes and omits some of them. Clone size and the V and J calls come from that table; the DNA yielded D and trimming. The sample consists of roughly 67,000 clones, around 83% of them appearing once. The V and J ends lost 5 bases and 3 bases, in that order; junction bases with no gene match: 5. The CDR3 totals 15 residues. Per the germline V gene, CDR1 is SGHAT and CDR2 is FQNNGV. Sequenced material: peripheral blood. The gene calls are TRBV11-2 and TRBJ2-7; 12 bases map to TRBD2. This TCR came from an older woman with acute or convalescent COVID-19. CDR3 region: CASSRGLAGIYEQYF. The CDR3 DNA reads as TGTGCCAGCAGCCGCGGACTAGCGGGGATCTACGAGCAGTACTTC.